This TCR beta chain was identified in a study of cytomegalovirus exposure and HLA in healthy donors. Whole-study context: The 90 to 150 validation repertoires used the same platform as the approximately 670 first-cohort repertoires (as reported by a later analysis).

As concerns this clone: Its cognate antigen is unknown.

Study-level findings and limits: Cytomegalovirus association was assigned to more than 150 TCR beta chains.

Some clones are missing from TCRdb's copy, which holds only in-frame ones; the method was immunoSEQ multiplex PCR. The table records 220,000 or so clones, approximately 80% of them present only once. The CDR3 length is 15 residues. Trimming took 0 bases from V and 3 from J, leaving 13 bases between them. CDR1 is SGHRS and CDR2 is YFSETQ in the germline V gene. This rearrangement joins TRBV5-1 to TRBJ2-7; no definite D call. Material: PBMCs. This TCR was sampled from a woman in her thirties in good health and CMV-seropositive. CDR3 sequence reads: CASSLVVTGNYEQYF. DNA for the CDR3: TGCGCCAGCAGCTTGGTTGTAACTGGAAACTACGAGCAGTACTTC.